A selection of T cell receptor beta chains follows, all from one sample in a study of T cells in Graves' hyperthyroidism and ophthalmopathy. TCRdb recomputed calls from the multiplex PCR reads with MiXCR, one row per CDR3 protein. The sample has hundreds of thousands of distinct CDR3 sequences; around 15% are singletons. The source material was blood. These receptors all come from a young woman with Graves' hyperthyroidism. Both conserved end residues are part of each CDR3. Each record gives: J gene, D gene, V gene, clone size, CDR3 protein, CDR3 DNA. A D gene is named only where the DNA matches it firmly. Clone sizes are given selectively: once, few, many, or a class where the clone is expanded.

TRBJ2-7 . TRBV5-6 . CASSLAELYEQYF TGTGCCAGCAGCTTGGCAGAGCTCTACGAGCAGTACTTC
TRBJ2-7 TRBD1 TRBV20-1 many CSVTTHRGDEQYF TGCAGTGTCACCACCCACAGGGGTGACGAGCAGTACTTC
TRBJ2-1 . TRBV7-2 . CASSLPQSADGFF TGTGCCAGCAGCTTGCCCCAGAGCGCGGATGGGTTCTTC
TRBJ2-5 TRBD2 TRBV5-6 . CASSLGGLAGAETQYF TGTGCCAGCAGCTTGGGGGGTCTAGCGGGAGCAGAGACCCAGTACTTC
TRBJ2-1 TRBD1 TRBV6-1 . CASSQGGTGGLDNEQFF TGTGCCAGCAGCCAAGGTGGCACAGGGGGGTTGGACAATGAGCAGTTCTTC
TRBJ2-5 TRBD2 TRBV11-2 . CASSFGVGGPSETQYF TGTGCCAGCAGCTTCGGGGTGGGAGGGCCCTCAGAGACCCAGTACTTC
TRBJ2-4 . TRBV4-2 . CASSQKGGGAFLAKNIQYF TGTGCCAGCAGCCAAAAGGGGGGTGGGGCATTTCTAGCCAAAAACATTCAGTACTTC
TRBJ2-7 . TRBV6-1 many CASTYSYEQYF TGTGCCAGCACCTACTCCTACGAGCAGTACTTC
TRBJ2-7 . TRBV9 . CASSVLPSYEQYF TGTGCCAGCAGCGTTCTTCCCTCCTACGAGCAGTACTTC
TRBJ2-3 . TRBV4-1 few CASSQGKYSSTDTQYF TGCGCCAGCAGCCAAGGGAAGTACTCTAGCACAGATACGCAGTATTTT
TRBJ1-2 . TRBV29-1 . CSVNFAGFAYGYTF TGCAGCGTCAACTTCGCAGGGTTTGCCTATGGCTACACCTTC
TRBJ2-5 . TRBV6-1 few CASNPPLQETQYF TGTGCCAGCAACCCCCCCCTCCAAGAGACCCAGTACTTC
TRBJ2-1 . TRBV7-9 many CASSLGPGLNEQFF TGTGCCAGCAGCTTGGGGCCAGGGCTCAATGAGCAGTTCTTC
TRBJ2-7 TRBD1 TRBV9 many CASSARGRSEQYF TGTGCCAGCAGCGCCAGGGGGCGGAGCGAGCAGTACTTC
TRBJ2-1 TRBD2 TRBV3-1 many CASSHTSGGTYNEQFF TGTGCCAGCAGCCATACTAGCGGGGGGACCTACAATGAGCAGTTCTTC
TRBJ1-3 . TRBV14 . CASSQLEVSGNTIYF TGTGCCAGCAGCCAACTCGAAGTCTCTGGAAACACCATATATTTT
TRBJ2-3 . TRBV29-1 many CSVDRDPWDTQYF TGCAGCGTTGACAGGGACCCATGGGATACGCAGTATTTT
TRBJ1-1 . TRBV7-9 . CASSLAERGTEAFF TGTGCCAGCAGCTTAGCCGAGCGGGGCACTGAAGCTTTCTTT
TRBJ2-1 TRBD2 TRBV11-2 . CASSLGGGGDSLQFF TGTGCCAGCAGCTTAGGGGGGGGGGGGGATTCCTTGCAGTTCTTC
TRBJ2-7 . TRBV12-3/TRBV12-4 . CATAGNLPYEQYF TGTGCCACAGCAGGGAATCTCCCATACGAGCAGTACTTC
TRBJ2-7 TRBD1 TRBV29-1 few CSVGPSGTGAYEQYF TGCAGCGTTGGCCCTTCCGGGACAGGAGCCTACGAGCAGTACTTC
TRBJ2-1 . TRBV6-1 many CASRISNEQFF TGTGCCAGCAGGATCAGCAATGAGCAGTTCTTC
TRBJ2-3 TRBD2 TRBV28 many CASSTSGRERDTQYF TGTGCCAGCAGTACTAGCGGGAGGGAGCGTGATACGCAGTATTTT
TRBJ2-7 TRBD2 TRBV28 many CASGGRYEQYF TGTGCCTCGGGGGGAAGATACGAGCAGTACTTC
TRBJ2-7 . TRBV28 many CASSPGLGRRTERTYEQYF TGTGCCAGCAGCCCGGGCTTGGGACGGAGAACCGAAAGAACCTACGAGCAGTACTTC
TRBJ2-5 . TRBV4-2 many CASSQESWGAGETQYF TGTGCCAGCAGCCAAGAGAGCTGGGGAGCAGGGGAGACCCAGTACTTC
TRBJ2-5 TRBD2 TRBV4-2 . CASSQEFLAGGSYF TGTGCCAGCAGCCAGGAGTTCCTAGCGGGAGGTTCGTACTTC
TRBJ1-2 . TRBV12-5 . CASGLTYSRQRGFGGYTF TGTGCTAGTGGTTTGACCTACAGCCGACAGCGGGGTTTCGGAGGCTACACCTTC
TRBJ2-3 . TRBV27 . CASSLYVRGLPKYTDTQYF TGTGCCAGCAGTTTATATGTCAGGGGTCTCCCAAAATACACAGATACGCAGTATTTT